This passage covers 18 T cell receptor beta chains from one sample sequenced in a study of sequential checkpoint blockade in melanoma. This sample's treatment: randomized to nivolumab then ipilimumab (arm A) or the reverse (arm B). Assay used: immunoSEQ multiplex PCR; TCRdb lists only in-frame clones, some missing. The data show under 40,000 clones, roughly 90% seen once. This specimen was CD8+ T cells sorted from blood (inferred from file names), taken from a patient given nivolumab and ipilimumab in sequence. Receptor source: a human donor with melanoma.

The J gene is TRBJ2-5, the V gene TRBV5-8, with D tentatively TRBD2 (5 bases). This CDR3 is 14 amino acids long. CDR1 and CDR2 from the germline V gene are SGHTS and YDEGEE. Trimming took off 5 bases at V and 2 bases at J, with 13 bases between the two ends. The CDR3 coding sequence is TGTGCCAGCAGACCAGCGAGCGGACAAGAGACCCAGTACTTC. The encoded protein is CASRPASGQETQYF.

In its sample, this clone was seen a few times. The chain couples TRBV7-9 to TRBJ1-1; 7 bases match TRBD1. V lost 1 base, J lost 3 bases, and 8 bases stayed unmatched. Germline V gives CDR1 SEHNR, CDR2 FQNEAQ (reference sequence). This CDR3 is built from 16 residues. Here the CDR3 DNA reads TGTGCCAGCAGCTTAGGAAACAGGGGCAGGTACACTGAAGCTTTCTTT. Protein: CASSLGNRGRYTEAFF.

The chain couples TRBV6-1 to TRBJ2-7; maybe TRBD1 (6 bases). V lost 2 bases and J 4 bases, leaving 15 bases between the germline ends. The V gene's germline CDR1 is MNHNS and CDR2 SASEGT. This CDR3 region has 15 residues. The CDR3 DNA reads TGTGCCAGCAGTGAATGGGCAGGGGTTTGGTACGAGCAGTACTTC. The encoded protein is CASSEWAGVWYEQYF.

The chain couples TRBV5-5 to TRBJ1-2; 12 bases map to TRBD1. Germline lookup yields CDR1 SGHKS and CDR2 YYEKEE (reference sequence). The V gene end was trimmed by 0 bases and the J gene end by 8 bases; junction bases not matched to a gene: 11. The CDR3 length is 17 residues. The CDR3 DNA reads as TGTGCCAGCAGCTTGGTACCAGGGACAGGGGGCGCGGAGGGCTACACCTTC. It yields the protein CASSLVPGTGGAEGYTF.

DNA for the CDR3: TGTGCCAGCAGCCTCTTGGGGGGGGGAAGCTCCTACGAGCAGTACTTC. As protein: CASSLLGGGSSYEQYF. The V and J genes are TRBV7-2 and TRBJ2-7, with 7 bases fitting TRBD2. The CDR3 extends over 16 amino acids. Germline V gene data show CDR1 as SGHTA and CDR2 as FQGNSA. Unmatched junction bases numbered 10, after V lost 5 bases and J lost 0 bases.

This chain connects TRBV7-6 to TRBJ2-1, with 9 bases matching TRBD1. The CDR3 runs 17 residues. Looked up from germline, CDR1 is SGHVS and CDR2 is FNYEAQ. The ends lost 5 bases at V and 2 bases at J; junction bases unmatched: 10. CDR3 DNA sequence: TGTGCCAGCAGCCTACGGCCGGGACAGGGCCCCTACAATGAGCAGTTCTTC. It specifies CASSLRPGQGPYNEQFF.

This sequence joins TRBV6-6 and TRBJ1-1, with D tentatively TRBD1 (5 bases). The CDR3 spans 12 residues. Between the trimmed V and J ends, which lost 11 bases and 0 bases, there was a span of 10 bases. In germline, CDR1 is MNHNY, CDR2 SVGAGI (reference sequence). The CDR3 nucleotides read TGTGCCTCCAGGGCAATGAACACTGAAGCTTTCTTT. Its translation: CASRAMNTEAFF.

The chain recombines TRBV11-2 with TRBJ2-7, with no clear D. CDR1 is SGHAT, CDR2 FQNNGV, per germline. Deletions cut 1 base from V and 6 bases from J, with 4 bases between. The CDR3 consists of 11 residues. The CDR3 DNA is TGTGCCAGCAGCTTAGTATTCGAGCAGTACTTC. Amino acid sequence: CASSLVFEQYF.

The chain recombines TRBV27 with TRBJ2-7; D unresolved. Germline loops: CDR1 MNHEY, CDR2 SMNVEV (reference sequence). The CDR3 contains 13 residues. Trimming pared 3 bases from V and 5 bases from J, leaving 11 bases between. Here the CDR3 DNA reads TGTGCCAGCAGTTTTGGAGTTGGCCACGAGCAGTACTTC. It translates to CASSFGVGHEQYF.

The table lists this clone with a few counts. The chain has TRBV27 and TRBJ1-6; D perhaps matches TRBD1 (6 bases). CDR3 length equals 17 residues. The germline V gene has CDR1 MNHEY and CDR2 SMNVEV (reference sequence). Trimming stripped 7 bases from V and 7 bases from J, with 23 bases between. The CDR3 reads CASTGGAGDLGNSPLHF. DNA for the CDR3: TGTGCCAGCACGGGGGGGGCTGGGGATCTGGGGAATTCACCCCTCCACTTT.

With regard to this clone: The junction differs from germline at one of its ends, possibly a read error. The chain links TRBV11-2 to TRBJ2-6; 10 bases map to TRBD2. The germline gives CDR1 SGHAT, CDR2 FQNNGV. The CDR3 is made up of 18 amino acids. The CDR3 sequence: CATPLLAGAAHPLSGLAF. CDR3 nucleotide sequence: TGTGCCACCCCCCTCCTAGCGGGAGCGGCCCATCCACTCTCTGGGCTGGCTTTC.

This clone has only a few counts. The chain links TRBV6-4 to TRBJ2-7; perhaps TRBD1 as D (5 bases). V was pared by 6 bases and J by 6 bases, with 18 bases between. This CDR3 has 14 amino acids. Germline CDR1 is MRHNA and CDR2 is SNTAGT. CDR3: CASSPDMAVGEQYF. In nucleotides, the CDR3 is TGTGCCAGCAGCCCGGACATGGCGGTAGGCGAGCAGTACTTC.

A few counts support this clone. The rearrangement joins TRBV6-5 to TRBJ1-1; TRBD1 might be the D (5 bases). CDR1 and CDR2 from the germline V gene are MNHEY and SVGAGI. The V gene lost 2 bases and the J gene lost 1 base, with 8 bases spanning the gap. The CDR3 loop spans 14 amino acids. The CDR3 bases are TGTGCCAGCAGTTACGACAGCGCGAACACTGAAGCTTTCTTT. Residues: CASSYDSANTEAFF.

J is TRBJ1-2 and V is TRBV21-1. TRBV21-1 constitutes a pseudogene. The CDR3 length is 15 residues. In nucleotides, the CDR3 is TGTGCCAGCAGCAAAGCGCTTTTGAGGCACTATGGCTACACCTTC. Translating it yields CASSKALLRHYGYTF.

The V call is TRBV27, the J call TRBJ2-5; TRBD2 is a possible D gene (6 bases). CDR1 is MNHEY and CDR2 is SMNVEV in the germline V gene (reference sequence). CDR3 size: 14 residues. V was shortened by 6 bases and J by 5 bases, with 16 bases between the two germline ends. CDR3 coding DNA: TGTGCCAGCAGGGGGGGACTGGGCGAGGAGACCCAGTACTTC. Translation: CASRGGLGEETQYF.

This clone has only one observation. V usage is TRBV4-1 and J usage is TRBJ2-7, with 7 bases lining up with TRBD1. Germline CDR1 and CDR2: MGHRA and YSYEKL. CDR3 length equals 15 residues. The V gene end was trimmed by 0 bases and the J gene end by 0 bases; junction bases not matched to a gene: 2. As DNA, the CDR3 is TGCGCCAGCAGCCAAGAGGGACAGCTCTCCTACGAGCAGTACTTC. Translating gives CASSQEGQLSYEQYF.

The chain combines TRBV28 with TRBJ1-4; 8 bases align to TRBD1. This CDR3 comprises 15 residues. V dropped 7 bases and J dropped 7; count of bases not matched to a gene: 11. Germline CDR1 reads MDHEN; CDR2 reads SYDVKM. The CDR3 sequence: CASIPSGGVFEKLFF. Written as DNA, the CDR3 is TGTGCCAGCATTCCCTCAGGGGGCGTGTTTGAAAAACTGTTTTTT.

In nucleotides, the CDR3 is TGCGCCAGCAGGGGTCCGGACAGCTCCTACGAGCAGTACTTC. Residues: CASRGPDSSYEQYF. V usage is TRBV5-1 and J usage is TRBJ2-7, with a tentative D call TRBD1 (6 bases). V was clipped by 5 bases and J by 0 bases, with 12 bases between them. The CDR3 consists of 14 residues. Germline V gene sequence: CDR1 SGHRS, CDR2 YFSETQ.